This TCR beta chain comes out of a study of response to subunit inactivated influenza vaccine. Overall study results and limits: Researchers suggested that each seasonal influenza vaccination recruits few new T cells.

Comment on this clonotype: No antigen is known for it.

The CDR3 totals 13 residues. Deletions cut 6 bases from V and 6 bases from J, with 11 bases between. One entry per CDR3 protein results from TCRdb running MiXCR on the RT-PCR reads. The data hold about 800,000 distinct CDR3 sequences, with around 20% observed a single time. This TCR was sampled from a man between 50 and 59 years old who received an inactivated influenza vaccine. The chain is built from TRBV12-3 or TRBV12-4 and TRBJ2-2, with unresolved D. The sample here was PBMCs from blood, taken about 5 days after vaccination. The CDR3 is CASRPAGPGELFF. The CDR3 DNA follows: TGTGCCAGCAGACCAGCAGGCCCCGGGGAGCTGTTTTTT.